This T cell receptor beta chain was profiled in a study of shared clonotypes between healthy human individuals. Only in-frame clones appear in the TCRdb table, and some are missing; sequencing was by immunoSEQ multiplex PCR. The profile shows more than 2 million clones, around 95% of them singletons. Every donor, a Caucasian adult, lived in Nashville, Tennessee. From germline, CDR1 is SGHAT and CDR2 FQNNGV. There are 15 residues in the CDR3. V shed 3 bases and J 4 bases; nucleotides not matched to a gene: 4. The chain uses TRBV11-2 and TRBJ2-7; TRBD1 agrees at 12 bases. This receptor was taken from a young man in good health. Sequences were obtained from naive CD4+ T cells sorted from blood. Regarding subset: CD45RA+ positively selected. Here the CDR3 DNA reads TGTGCCAGCAGCTTGACGGGACAGGGGGCATACGAGCAGTACTTC. Translation: CASSLTGQGAYEQYF.